The 9 T cell receptor beta chains below all came from one sample that was sequenced in a study of T cell responses to AZD1222 COVID-19 vaccine (dated by TCRdb to 2020 to 2023). Taken with the paper, the label for time point translates to: baseline before first vaccination. Libraries were constructed by the immunoSEQ multiplex PCR assay. TCRdb provides this immuneACCESS table in a form limited to in-frame rearrangements. Some clones are lacking; in checked studies, under half of them reflect an unresolved V gene, and why the rest are absent is not known. This sample lists approximately 90,000 clones; 85% to 95% were detected once. Roughly 12% of the sample comes from the top ten. Sample: peripheral blood, taken on day 0 of AZD1222 vaccination. The receptors derive from an adult in good health.

The V and J genes are TRBV19 and TRBJ2-2; no definite D call. The CDR3 length is 13 residues. Germline assignment: CDR1 LNHDA and CDR2 SQIVND (reference sequence). V lost 7 bases, J lost 3 bases, and 9 bases lay in between. CDR3 in DNA: TGTGCCAGTAAATTAACAGACACCGGGGAGCTGTTTTTT. Translation: CASKLTDTGELFF.

CDR3 residues: CASSPIGTVNTEAFF. CDR3 bases: TGTGCCAGCTCACCAATTGGGACAGTGAACACTGAAGCTTTCTTT. The chain is built from TRBV18 and TRBJ1-1, with TRBD1 identical over 7 bases. CDR3 length: 15 residues. From germline, CDR1 is KGHSH and CDR2 LQKENI. The ends lost 2 bases at V and 0 bases at J; junction bases unmatched: 3.

The rearrangement links TRBV9 to TRBJ1-2; the match to TRBD1 covers 8 bases. This CDR3 comprises 15 residues. Germline V gene data show CDR1 as SGDLS and CDR2 as YYNGEE. Trimming cost V 3 bases and J 8 bases; bases outside gene matches: 12. The CDR3 protein is CASSAPGTGNDGYTF. The CDR3 region has the DNA TGTGCCAGCAGCGCTCCCGGGACAGGTAATGACGGCTACACCTTC.

CDR3: CASSTYSGAQHF. The CDR3 DNA is TGTGCCAGCAGTACATATTCGGGGGCCCAGCATTTT. The chain joins TRBV6-5 to TRBJ1-5; possibly TRBD1 for D (5 bases). Germline V CDR1 and CDR2: MNHEY, SVGAGI. Trimming removed 5 bases from V and 11 bases from J, with 13 bases in between. This CDR3 is 12 amino acids long.

This chain connects TRBV5-6 to TRBJ2-1, with D possibly TRBD2 on 6 matching bases. Trimming shortened V by 0 bases and J by 6 bases, and 10 bases separated the two germline ends. The V gene's germline CDR1 is SGHDT and CDR2 YYEEEE. There are 14 residues in the CDR3. CDR3 nucleotide sequence: TGTGCCAGCAGCTTGGCAGGTAGCGGCAATGAGCAGTTCTTC. Amino acid sequence: CASSLAGSGNEQFF.

There are a few counts of this clone. The V call is TRBV29-1, the J call TRBJ2-2, with no clear D. The germline V gene has CDR1 SQVTM and CDR2 ANQGSEA. The CDR3 runs to 10 residues. V lost 4 bases, J lost 5 bases, and 2 bases lay in between. In nucleotides, the CDR3 is TGCAGCGTTGGTACCGGGGAGCTGTTTTTT. The encoded protein is CSVGTGELFF.

The rearrangement links TRBV6-5 to TRBJ1-4; a weak D match, TRBD1 (6 bases). The CDR3 totals 16 residues. V was pared by 2 bases and J by 5 bases, with 15 bases between. The germline V gene encodes CDR1 MNHEY and CDR2 SVGAGI. This CDR3 reads CASSYRGGGLNEKLFF. The CDR3 nucleotides read TGTGCCAGCAGTTACAGGGGAGGGGGGTTGAATGAAAAACTGTTTTTT.

V and J are TRBV6-5 and TRBJ1-1; no clear D gene. The CDR3 totals 13 residues. Germline CDR1 is MNHEY and CDR2 is SVGAGI. With 6 bases removed from V and 11 bases from J, the gap between germline ends came to 19 bases. The CDR3 spells CASRPGWGEEAFF. The CDR3, as DNA: TGTGCCAGCAGGCCCGGGTGGGGTGAGGAGGCTTTCTTT.

The chain combines TRBV4-1 with TRBJ2-7; no definite D call. Germline CDR1 MGHRA, CDR2 YSYEKL. The ends were cut back, 4 bases at V and 3 bases at J, with 10 bases in the middle. CDR3 length: 13 residues. The CDR3 region is CASSPREGYEQYF. The DNA for the CDR3 is TGCGCCAGCAGCCCAAGAGAAGGCTACGAGCAGTACTTC.